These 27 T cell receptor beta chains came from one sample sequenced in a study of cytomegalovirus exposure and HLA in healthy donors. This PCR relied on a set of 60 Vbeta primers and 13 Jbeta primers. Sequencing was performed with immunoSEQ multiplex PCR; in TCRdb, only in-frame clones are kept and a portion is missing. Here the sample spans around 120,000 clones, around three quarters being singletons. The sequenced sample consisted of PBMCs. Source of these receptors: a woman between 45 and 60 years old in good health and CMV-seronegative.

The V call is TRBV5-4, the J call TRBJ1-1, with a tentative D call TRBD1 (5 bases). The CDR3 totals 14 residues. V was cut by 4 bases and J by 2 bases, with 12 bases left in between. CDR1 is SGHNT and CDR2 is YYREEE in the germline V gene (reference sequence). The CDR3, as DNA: TGTGCCAGCAGCCCAGTCCAGGGAAACACTGAAGCTTTCTTT. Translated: CASSPVQGNTEAFF. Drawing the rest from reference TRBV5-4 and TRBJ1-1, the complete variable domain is ETGVTQSPTHLIKTRGQQVTLRCSSQSGHNTVSWYQQALGQGPQFIFQYYREEENGRGNFPPRFSGLQFPNYSSELNVNALELDDSALYLCASSPVQGNTEAFFGQGTRLTVV.

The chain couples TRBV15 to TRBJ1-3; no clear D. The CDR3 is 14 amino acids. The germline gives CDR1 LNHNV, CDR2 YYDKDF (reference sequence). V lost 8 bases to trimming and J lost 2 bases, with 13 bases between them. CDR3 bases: TGTGCCACCCTCGCGGGGTATGCTGGAAACACCATATATTTT. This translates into CATLAGYAGNTIYF.

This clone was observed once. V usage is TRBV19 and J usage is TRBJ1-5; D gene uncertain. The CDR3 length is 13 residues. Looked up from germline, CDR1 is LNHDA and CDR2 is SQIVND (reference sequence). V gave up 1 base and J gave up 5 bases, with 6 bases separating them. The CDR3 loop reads CASSIGGDQPQHF. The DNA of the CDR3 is TGTGCCAGTAGTATAGGAGGCGATCAGCCCCAGCATTTT.

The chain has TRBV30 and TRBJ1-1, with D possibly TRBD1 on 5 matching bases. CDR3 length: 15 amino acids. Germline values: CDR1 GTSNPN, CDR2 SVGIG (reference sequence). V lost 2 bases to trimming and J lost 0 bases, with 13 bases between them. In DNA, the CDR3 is TGTGCCTGGAGTCCGCTGGGGGGACTGAACACTGAAGCTTTCTTT. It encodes CAWSPLGGLNTEAFF.

The DNA of the CDR3 is TGTGCCAGCAGCTTCCGGGACAGTGAAGAGACCCAGTACTTC. This codes for CASSFRDSEETQYF. This chain links TRBV11-3 with TRBJ2-5; 7 nucleotides line up with TRBD1. Trimming took 3 bases from V and 3 from J; bases not matched to a gene: 4. Germline CDR1 is SGHNT and CDR2 is YENEEA. The length of the CDR3 is 14 residues. The whole variable domain, filled in from reference TRBV11-3 and TRBJ2-5, reads EAGVVQSPRYKIIEKKQPVAFWCNPISGHNTLYWYLQNLGQGPELLIRYENEEAVDDSQLPKDRFSAERLKGVDSTLKIQPAELGDSAVYLCASSFRDSEETQYFGPGTRLLVL.

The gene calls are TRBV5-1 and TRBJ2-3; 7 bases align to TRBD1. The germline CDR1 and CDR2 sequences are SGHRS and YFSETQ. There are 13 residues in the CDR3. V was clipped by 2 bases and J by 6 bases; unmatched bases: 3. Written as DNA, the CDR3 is TGCGCCAGCAGCTTCGGGACAGCGGATACGCAGTATTTT. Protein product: CASSFGTADTQYF.

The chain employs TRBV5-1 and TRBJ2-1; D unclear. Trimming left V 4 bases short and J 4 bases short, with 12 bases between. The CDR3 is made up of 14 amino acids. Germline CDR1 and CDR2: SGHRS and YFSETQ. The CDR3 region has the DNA TGCGCCAGCAGCGCCTTGACACAGTACAATGAGCAGTTCTTC. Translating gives CASSALTQYNEQFF. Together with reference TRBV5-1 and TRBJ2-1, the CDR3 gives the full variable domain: KAGVTQTPRYLIKTRGQQVTLSCSPISGHRSVSWYQQTPGQGLQFLFEYFSETQRNKGNFPGRFSGRQFSNSRSEMNVSTLELGDSALYLCASSALTQYNEQFFGPGTRLTVL.

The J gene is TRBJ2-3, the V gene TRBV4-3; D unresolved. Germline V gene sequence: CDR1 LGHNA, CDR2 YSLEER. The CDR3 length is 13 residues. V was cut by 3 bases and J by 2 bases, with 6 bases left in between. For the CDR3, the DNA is TGCGCCAGCAGCCATCTAAACACAGATACGCAGTATTTT. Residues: CASSHLNTDTQYF.

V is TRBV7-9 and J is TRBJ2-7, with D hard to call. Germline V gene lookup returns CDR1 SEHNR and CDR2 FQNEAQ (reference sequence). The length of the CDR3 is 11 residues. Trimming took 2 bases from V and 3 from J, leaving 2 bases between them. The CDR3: CASSLLYEQYF. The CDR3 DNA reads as TGTGCCAGCAGCTTACTCTACGAGCAGTACTTC.

The CDR3 reads CASSEVGRDQPQHF. The CDR3 coding sequence is TGTGCCAGCAGTGAAGTGGGGAGGGATCAGCCCCAGCATTTT. The chain links TRBV6-1 to TRBJ1-5; D is unresolved. Germline-derived CDR1 and CDR2 are MNHNS and SASEGT. The CDR3 contains 14 residues. The V end lost 1 base, the J end lost 5 bases, and 9 bases lay between the germline ends.

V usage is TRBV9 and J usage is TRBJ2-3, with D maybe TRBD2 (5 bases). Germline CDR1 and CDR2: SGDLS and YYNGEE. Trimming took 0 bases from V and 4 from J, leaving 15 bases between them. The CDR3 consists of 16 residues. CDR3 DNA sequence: TGTGCCAGCAGCGTAGGACTAAATGGGAATGCAGATACGCAGTATTTT. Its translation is CASSVGLNGNADTQYF.

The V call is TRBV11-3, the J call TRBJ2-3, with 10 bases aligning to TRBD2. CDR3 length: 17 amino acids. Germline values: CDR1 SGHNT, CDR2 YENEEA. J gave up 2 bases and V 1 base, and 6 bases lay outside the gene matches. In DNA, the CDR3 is TGTGCCAGCAGCTTAGGGACTAGCGGACTTTCCACAGATACGCAGTATTTT. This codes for CASSLGTSGLSTDTQYF.

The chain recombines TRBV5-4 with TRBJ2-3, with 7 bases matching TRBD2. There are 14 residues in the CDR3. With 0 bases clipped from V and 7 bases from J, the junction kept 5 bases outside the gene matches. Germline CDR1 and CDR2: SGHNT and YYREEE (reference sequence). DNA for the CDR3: TGTGCCAGCAGCTTGGTGGCTAGCGGAAATACGCAGTATTTT. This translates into CASSLVASGNTQYF.

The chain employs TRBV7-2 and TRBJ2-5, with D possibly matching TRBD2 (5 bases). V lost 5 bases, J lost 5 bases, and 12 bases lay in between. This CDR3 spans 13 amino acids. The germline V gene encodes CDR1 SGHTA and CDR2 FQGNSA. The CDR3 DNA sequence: TGTGCCAGCAGCCCCCGACCGGGGGAGACCCAGTACTTC. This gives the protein CASSPRPGETQYF.

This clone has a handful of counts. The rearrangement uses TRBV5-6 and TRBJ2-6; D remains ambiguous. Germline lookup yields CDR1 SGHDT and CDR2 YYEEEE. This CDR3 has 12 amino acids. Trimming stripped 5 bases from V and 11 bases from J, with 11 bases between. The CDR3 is CASSSSSYVLTF. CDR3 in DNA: TGTGCCAGCAGTTCCTCGAGTTACGTCCTGACTTTC.

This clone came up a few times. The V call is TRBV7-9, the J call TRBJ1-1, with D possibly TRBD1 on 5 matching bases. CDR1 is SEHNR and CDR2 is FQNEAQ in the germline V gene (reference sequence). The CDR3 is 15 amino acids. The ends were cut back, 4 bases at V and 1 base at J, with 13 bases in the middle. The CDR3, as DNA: TGTGCCAGCAGCTCCTCGACAGCGCAGAACACTGAAGCTTTCTTT. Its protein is CASSSSTAQNTEAFF.

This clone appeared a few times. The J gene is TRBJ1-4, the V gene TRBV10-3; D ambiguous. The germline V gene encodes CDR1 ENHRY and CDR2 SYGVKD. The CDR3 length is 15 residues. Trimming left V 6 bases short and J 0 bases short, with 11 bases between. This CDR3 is CAIRPTAATNEKLFF. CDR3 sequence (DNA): TGTGCCATCAGGCCCACAGCGGCAACTAATGAAAAACTGTTTTTT.

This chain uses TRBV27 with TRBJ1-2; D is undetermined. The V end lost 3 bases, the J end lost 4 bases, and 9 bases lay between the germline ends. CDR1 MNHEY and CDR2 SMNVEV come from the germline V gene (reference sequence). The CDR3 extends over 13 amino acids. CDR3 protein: CASSFGGSYGYTF. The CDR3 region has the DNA TGTGCCAGCAGTTTTGGAGGGTCCTATGGCTACACCTTC.

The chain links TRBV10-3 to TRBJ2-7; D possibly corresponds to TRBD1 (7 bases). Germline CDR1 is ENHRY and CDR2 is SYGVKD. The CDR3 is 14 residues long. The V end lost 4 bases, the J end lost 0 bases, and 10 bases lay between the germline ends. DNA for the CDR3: TGTGCCATCAGTGGCCAGGGGGGCTCCTACGAGCAGTACTTC. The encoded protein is CAISGQGGSYEQYF.

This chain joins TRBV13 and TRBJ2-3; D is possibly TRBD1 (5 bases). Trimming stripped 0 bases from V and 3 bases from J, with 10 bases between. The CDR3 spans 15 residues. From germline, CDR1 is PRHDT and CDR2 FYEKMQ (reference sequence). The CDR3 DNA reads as TGTGCCAGCAGCTTAGGGGGGCAGGGAACAGATACGCAGTATTTT. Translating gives CASSLGGQGTDTQYF.

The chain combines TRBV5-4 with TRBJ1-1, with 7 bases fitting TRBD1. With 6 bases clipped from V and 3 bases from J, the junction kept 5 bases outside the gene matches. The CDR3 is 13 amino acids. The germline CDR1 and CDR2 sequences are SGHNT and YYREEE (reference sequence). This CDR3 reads CASTGTGDTEAFF. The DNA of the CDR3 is TGTGCCAGCACCGGTACAGGGGACACTGAAGCTTTCTTT.

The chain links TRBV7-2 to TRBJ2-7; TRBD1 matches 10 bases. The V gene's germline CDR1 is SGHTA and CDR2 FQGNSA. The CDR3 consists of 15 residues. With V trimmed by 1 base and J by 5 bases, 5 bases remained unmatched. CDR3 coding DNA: TGTGCCAGCAGCTTAGTTGGGACAGGGGCCCACGAGCAGTACTTC. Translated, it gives CASSLVGTGAHEQYF.

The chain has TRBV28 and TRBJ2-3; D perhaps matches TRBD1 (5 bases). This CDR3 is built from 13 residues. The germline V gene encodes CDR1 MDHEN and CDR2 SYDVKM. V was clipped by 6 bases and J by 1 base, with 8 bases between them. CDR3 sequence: CASSQGGTDTQYF. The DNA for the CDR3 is TGTGCCAGCAGCCAAGGGGGCACAGATACGCAGTATTTT.

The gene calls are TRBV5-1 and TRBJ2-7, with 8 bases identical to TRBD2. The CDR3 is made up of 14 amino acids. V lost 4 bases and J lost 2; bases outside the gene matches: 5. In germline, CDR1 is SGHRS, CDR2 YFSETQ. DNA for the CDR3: TGCGCCAGCAGCAGCGCGGGACTAGCCTACGAGCAGTACGTC. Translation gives CASSSAGLAYEQYV.

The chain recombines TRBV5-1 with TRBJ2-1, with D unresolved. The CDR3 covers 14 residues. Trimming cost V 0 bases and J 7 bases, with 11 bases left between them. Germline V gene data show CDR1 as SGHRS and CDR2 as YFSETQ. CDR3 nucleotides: TGCGCCAGCAGCTTGGCACAGCAACCGAATGAGCAGTTCTTC. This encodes CASSLAQQPNEQFF.

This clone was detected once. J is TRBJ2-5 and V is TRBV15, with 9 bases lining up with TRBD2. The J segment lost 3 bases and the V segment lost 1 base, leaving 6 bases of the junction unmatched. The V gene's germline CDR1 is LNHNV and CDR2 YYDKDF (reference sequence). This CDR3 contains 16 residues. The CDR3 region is CATSRGGSGSEETQYF. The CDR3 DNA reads TGTGCCACCAGCAGAGGGGGTAGCGGGAGTGAAGAGACCCAGTACTTC.

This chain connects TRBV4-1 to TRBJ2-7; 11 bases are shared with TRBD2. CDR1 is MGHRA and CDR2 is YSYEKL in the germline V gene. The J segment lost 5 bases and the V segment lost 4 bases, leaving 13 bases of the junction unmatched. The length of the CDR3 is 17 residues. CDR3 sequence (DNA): TGCGCCAGCAGCCCCACGGAGAGACTAGCGGGATTGAACGAGCAGTACTTC. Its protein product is CASSPTERLAGLNEQYF.